This TCR beta chain was recorded in a study of shared clonotypes between healthy human individuals. Looking at the study overall: There were three CD4 naive, three CD4 memory, two CD8 naive and one CD8 memory plates per donor. Study-level points and caveats: Estimated richness was generally greater in naive than memory subsets.

J lost 0 bases, V lost 5 bases, and 4 bases had no gene match. Per the germline V gene, CDR1 is SGHAT and CDR2 is FQNNGV. The CDR3 totals 16 residues. As processed by the authors: ImmunoSEQ output held junction-only sequences without quality scores, so filtering differed. Here immunoSEQ multiplex PCR was the method, and the copy in TCRdb shows in-frame clones only, minus some. V, J and clone size were drawn from that table, and D and trimming were deduced from the DNA. The sample shows approximately 2,000,000 clones, 93% of them seen only once. Concerning this clone itself: Antigen: not known.

Terminally differentiated effector memory CD45RA+ cells were excluded by CCR7 positive selection of CD45RO-negative cells. Those who donated, Caucasian adults without exception, all lived in Nashville, Tennessee. This clonotype originated in a man between 18 and 35 years old in good health. Some clones in this sample may be carry-over from other donors' samples. This rearrangement joins TRBV11-2 to TRBJ2-6; 7 bases agree with TRBD1. The sample taken for sequencing was naive CD8+ T cells from PBMCs. The CDR3 loop reads CASSNRQGSGANVLTF. The CDR3 DNA follows: TGTGCCAGCAGCAACCGACAGGGCTCTGGGGCCAACGTCCTGACTTTC.